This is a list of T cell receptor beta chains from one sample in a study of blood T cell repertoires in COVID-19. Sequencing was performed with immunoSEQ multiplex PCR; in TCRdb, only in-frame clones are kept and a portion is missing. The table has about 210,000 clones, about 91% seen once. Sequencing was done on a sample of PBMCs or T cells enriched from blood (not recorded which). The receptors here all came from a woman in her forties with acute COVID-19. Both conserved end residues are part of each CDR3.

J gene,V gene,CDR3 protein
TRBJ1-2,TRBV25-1,CASSDFSQGTYGYTF
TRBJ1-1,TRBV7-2,CASSLVTWNTEAFF
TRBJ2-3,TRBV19,CASSRGWGDTDTQYF
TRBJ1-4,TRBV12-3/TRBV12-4,CASSPGNEKLFF
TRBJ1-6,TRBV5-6,CASSARQLRPYNSPLHF
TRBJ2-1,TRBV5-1,CASSLLAGEAEQFF
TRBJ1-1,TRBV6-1,CASSEEGATEAFF
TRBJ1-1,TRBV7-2,CASSLTLQGNTEAFF
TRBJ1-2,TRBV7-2,CASSLATGGTTLYRENTF
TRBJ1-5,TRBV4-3,CASSQDSAGQPQHF
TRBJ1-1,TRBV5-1,CASSLQPMELNTEAFF
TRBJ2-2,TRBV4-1,CASSQDLYTGELFF
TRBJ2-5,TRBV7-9,CASSLARAEETQYF
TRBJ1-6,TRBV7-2,CASSPDGANSPLHF
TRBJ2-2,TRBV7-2,CASSPDGPGSTNTGELFF
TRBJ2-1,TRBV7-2,CASSLRPGEQFF
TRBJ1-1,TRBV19,CASSPQGGNTEAFF
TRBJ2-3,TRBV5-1,CASSLSPGLAGGKDTQYF
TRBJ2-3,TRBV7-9,CASSLGGRGHGDTQYF
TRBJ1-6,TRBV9,CASSVEPGNSPLHF
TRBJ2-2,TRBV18,CASSPSGRGRTGELFF
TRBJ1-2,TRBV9,CASGTPGQNYGYTF
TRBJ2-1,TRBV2,CASNRRGDNEQFF
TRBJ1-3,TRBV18,CASVEGISSGNTIYF
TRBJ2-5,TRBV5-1,CASSESDNGRGETQYF
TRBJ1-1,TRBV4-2,CASSQDAGMNTEAFF
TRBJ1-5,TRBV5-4,CASSEGQGDQPQHF
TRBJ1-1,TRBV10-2,CASAFEGVATEAFF